A selection of T cell receptor beta chains follows, all from one sample in a study of T cell repertoires in cytomegalovirus infection. In TCRdb, the reads were re-called with MiXCR into one record per CDR3 protein. This table has hundreds of thousands of distinct CDR3 sequences, roughly 23% appearing once. Sequenced material: CD8+ T cells from PBMCs. The receptors shown here come from a human donor in good health (CMV status not recorded). Some clones in this sample may be carry-over from other donors' samples. Each CDR3 is given with its conserved first and last residue. The D gene is left open where the match is weak. Expanded clones get a size class; other rows say once, few or many, or leave the size out.

v_call	d_call	clone_size	j_call	cdr3_length	cdr3_aa	cdr3_nt
TRBV4-1	TRBD2	few	TRBJ2-7	15	CASSPFGAGGLEQYF	TGCGCCAGCAGCCCCTTTGGGGCGGGGGGGCTCGAGCAGTACTTC
TRBV30	NA	NA	TRBJ2-1	15	CAWSVGLALGNEQFF	TGTGCCTGGAGTGTCGGGCTAGCGCTTGGAAATGAGCAGTTCTTC
TRBV7-9	NA	many	TRBJ1-1	15	CASSDLQVRGTEAFF	TGTGCCAGCTCCGACCTACAGGTACGAGGAACTGAAGCTTTCTTT
TRBV7-6	TRBD2	NA	TRBJ2-7	14	CASSLNSGAYEQYF	TGTGCCAGCAGCTTAAATAGCGGGGCATACGAGCAGTACTTC
TRBV20-1	TRBD1	few	TRBJ2-1	16	CSASTWTGQSYNEQFF	TGCAGTGCGAGTACCTGGACAGGACAAAGCTACAATGAGCAGTTCTTC
TRBV14	NA	NA	TRBJ2-7	14	CASSSLGVSYEQYF	TGTGCCAGCAGCAGTCTCGGGGTGTCCTACGAGCAGTACTTC
TRBV28	TRBD1	NA	TRBJ2-6	16	CASSADRLGGANVLTF	TGTGCCAGCAGTGCGGACAGGCTGGGGGGGGCCAACGTCCTGACTTTC
TRBV7-8	NA	many	TRBJ1-1	16	CASSFRLTQSDTEAFF	TGTGCCAGCAGCTTCCGCCTTACACAAAGCGACACTGAAGCTTTCTTT
TRBV6-1	NA	few	TRBJ2-7	15	CASSSPRDFPYEQYF	TGTGCCAGCAGTTCTCCCCGGGACTTCCCTTACGAGCAGTACTTC
TRBV28	NA	many	TRBJ2-7	16	CASSYGGGLSSYEQYF	TGTGCCAGCAGTTACGGAGGGGGCCTCAGCTCCTACGAGCAGTACTTC
TRBV28	TRBD1	few	TRBJ2-2	17	CASSSLRDRGRDGELFF	TGTGCCAGCAGTTCCCTCAGGGACAGGGGGCGGGACGGGGAGCTGTTTTTT
TRBV19	TRBD2	NA	TRBJ2-3	20	CASSHITSGQRLYATDTQYF	TGTGCCAGTAGTCACATTACTAGCGGGCAGCGCCTCTATGCCACAGATACGCAGTATTTT
TRBV7-6	NA	many	TRBJ2-1	13	CASSFGPYNEQFF	TGTGCCAGCAGCTTCGGGCCCTACAATGAGCAGTTCTTC
TRBV29-1	TRBD1	NA	TRBJ2-7	13	CSVEDGTASEQYF	TGCAGCGTTGAAGACGGGACAGCTAGCGAGCAGTACTTC
TRBV6-1	TRBD2	NA	TRBJ2-5	16	CASRARTSGGQETQYF	TGTGCCAGCAGAGCTCGGACTAGCGGGGGGCAAGAGACCCAGTACTTC
TRBV14	NA	NA	TRBJ2-1	16	CASSPGEGATYNEQFF	TGTGCCAGCAGCCCCGGGGAGGGGGCGACTTACAATGAGCAGTTCTTC
TRBV5-6	NA	NA	TRBJ2-3	12	CASKQGADTQYF	TGTGCCAGCAAACAGGGAGCAGATACGCAGTATTTT
TRBV5-1	NA	once	TRBJ1-1	15	CASSFSEGSATEAFF	TGCGCCAGCAGCTTTTCGGAAGGGTCGGCCACTGAAGCTTTCTTT
TRBV12-5	NA	NA	TRBJ1-2	13	CASGLVQADGYTF	TGTGCTAGTGGTTTGGTACAGGCGGATGGCTACACCTTC
TRBV12-3/TRBV12-4	NA	few	TRBJ2-7	13	CASSSSRDNEQYF	TGTGCCAGCAGTTCCTCCCGGGACAACGAGCAGTACTTC
TRBV7-9	TRBD1	NA	TRBJ1-2	14	CASSLPGQGRSYTF	TGTGCCAGCAGCTTACCGGGACAGGGTAGGAGCTACACCTTC
TRBV2	TRBD2	NA	TRBJ2-7	16	CASSEFGLAGYYEQYF	TGTGCCAGCAGCGAGTTTGGACTAGCGGGGTACTACGAGCAGTACTTC
TRBV6-6	NA	NA	TRBJ2-3	13	CASSYSIPDTQYF	TGTGCCAGCAGTTACTCGATCCCAGATACGCAGTATTTT
TRBV12-3/TRBV12-4	NA	few	TRBJ1-1	15	CASSSRTAMNTEAFF	TGTGCCAGCAGTTCACGGACAGCGATGAACACTGAAGCTTTCTTT
TRBV11-1	TRBD1	few	TRBJ2-1	17	CASSEESTGVSHNEQFF	TGTGCCAGCAGCGAAGAGTCTACAGGGGTTTCTCACAATGAGCAGTTCTTC
TRBV7-2	NA	NA	TRBJ1-5	15	CASSLGALDPQPQHF	TGTGCCAGCAGCCTGGGAGCCCTAGACCCTCAGCCCCAGCATTTT
TRBV7-9	NA	NA	TRBJ1-4	14	CASSVKQGREKLFF	TGTGCCAGCAGCGTAAAACAGGGTCGAGAAAAACTGTTTTTT
TRBV7-9	NA	many	TRBJ2-1	13	CASSLVVSNEQFF	TGTGCCAGCAGCTTAGTGGTCTCCAATGAGCAGTTCTTC
TRBV6-6	NA	once	TRBJ2-1	19	CASSYPTRDWGGDYNKQFF	TGTGCCAGCAGTTACCCCACGAGGGATTGGGGGGGCGATTACAATAAGCAGTTCTTC
TRBV12-3/TRBV12-4	NA	NA	TRBJ1-4	14	CAIAGIFFEEKLFF	TGTGCCATCGCAGGGATATTCTTTGAGGAAAAACTGTTTTTT
TRBV7-6	NA	many	TRBJ2-1	15	CASSPGVGTYNEQFF	TGTGCCAGCAGCCCGGGGGTGGGCACCTACAATGAGCAGTTCTTC
TRBV7-9	NA	many	TRBJ2-1	14	CASTNSGRYNEQFF	TGTGCCAGCACCAACAGCGGAAGGTACAATGAGCAGTTCTTC
TRBV19	NA	few	TRBJ2-1	15	CASSIDNSYYNEQFF	TGTGCCAGTAGTATAGATAACAGTTACTACAATGAGCAGTTCTTC
TRBV2	TRBD2	few	TRBJ2-3	14	CASIDGTRKDTQYF	TGTGCCAGCATAGACGGGACTAGGAAAGATACGCAGTATTTT
TRBV5-8	TRBD2	NA	TRBJ2-5	15	CASSFSSGGMETQYF	TGTGCCAGCAGCTTCTCCAGCGGGGGGATGGAGACCCAGTACTTC
TRBV7-9	NA	few	TRBJ1-4	14	CASSSPVVGEKLFF	TGTGCCAGCAGCTCCCCTGTGGTTGGTGAAAAACTGTTTTTT
TRBV7-2	TRBD2	many	TRBJ2-3	19	CASSSYRLAGRVGTDTQYF	TGTGCCAGCAGCTCCTACCGACTAGCGGGGCGCGTGGGCACAGATACGCAGTATTTT
TRBV7-3	NA	NA	TRBJ2-1	15	CASSWRDSPRHEQFF	TGTGCCAGCAGCTGGCGGGACTCCCCGCGCCATGAGCAGTTCTTC
TRBV29-1	TRBD1	NA	TRBJ2-5	14	CSVGGQLYQETQYF	TGCAGCGTTGGGGGACAGCTGTACCAAGAGACCCAGTACTTC
TRBV5-5	TRBD2	NA	TRBJ2-1	15	CASSFREESYNEQFF	TGTGCCAGCAGCTTCCGGGAGGAGTCCTACAATGAGCAGTTCTTC
TRBV20-1	TRBD2	few	TRBJ2-3	17	CSARGELAGAITDTQYF	TGCAGTGCTAGAGGAGAACTAGCGGGGGCTATCACAGATACGCAGTATTTT
TRBV28	NA	few	TRBJ2-1	16	CASNPEPGLAYNEQFF	TGTGCCAGCAACCCAGAACCGGGACTTGCCTACAATGAGCAGTTCTTC
TRBV7-2	NA	NA	TRBJ2-7	11	CASRQPSWQYF	TGTGCCAGCAGGCAGCCCTCCTGGCAGTACTTC
TRBV28	NA	few	TRBJ2-7	15	CASSPDSPRYYEQYF	TGTGCCAGCAGCCCAGACAGTCCTCGATACTACGAGCAGTACTTC
TRBV12-5	NA	NA	TRBJ1-5	13	CASGFQVDQPQHF	TGTGCTAGTGGTTTTCAAGTTGATCAGCCCCAGCATTTT
TRBV7-9	NA	NA	TRBJ2-5	15	CASSLVRDAQETQYF	TGTGCCAGCAGCTTAGTCCGGGACGCTCAAGAGACCCAGTACTTC
TRBV5-4	TRBD2	NA	TRBJ2-5	15	CASSFSGGAPETQYF	TGTGCCAGCAGCTTTAGCGGGGGGGCTCCCGAGACCCAGTACTTC
TRBV20-1	NA	NA	TRBJ2-3	15	CSASGVTVWTDTQYF	TGCAGTGCTAGCGGCGTGACAGTGTGGACAGATACGCAGTATTTT
TRBV7-6	NA	NA	TRBJ2-7	14	CVSSSGIGTYERYF	TGTGTCAGCAGCTCCGGGATAGGGACGTACGAGCGGTACTTC
TRBV28	NA	NA	TRBJ2-7	16	CASSLFQTGRSYEQYF	TGTGCCAGCAGTCTCTTCCAGACGGGGCGCTCCTACGAGCAGTACTTC
TRBV6-5	NA	few	TRBJ2-7	15	CASSYFPSGTDEQYF	TGTGCCAGCAGTTACTTCCCGTCCGGAACGGACGAGCAGTACTTC
TRBV20-1	NA	few	TRBJ2-7	12	CSARVGGVEQYF	TGCAGTGCTAGAGTAGGAGGGGTCGAGCAGTACTTC
TRBV7-6	NA	many	TRBJ1-1	14	CASSPPRENTEAFF	TGTGCCAGCAGCCCCCCACGGGAGAACACTGAAGCTTTCTTT
TRBV20-1	NA	NA	TRBJ1-2	13	CSAAGLANYGYTF	TGCAGTGCGGCCGGGTTGGCTAACTATGGCTACACCTTC